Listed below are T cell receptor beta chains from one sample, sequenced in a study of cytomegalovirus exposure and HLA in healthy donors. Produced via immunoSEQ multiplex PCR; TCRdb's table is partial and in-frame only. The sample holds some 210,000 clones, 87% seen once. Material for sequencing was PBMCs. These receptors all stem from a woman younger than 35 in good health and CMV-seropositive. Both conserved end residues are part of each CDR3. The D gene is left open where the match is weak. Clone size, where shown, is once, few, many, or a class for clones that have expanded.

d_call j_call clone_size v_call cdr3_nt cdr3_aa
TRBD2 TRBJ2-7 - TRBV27 TGTGCCAGCAGATTCTCAGCTAGCGGGAGGGCCCACGAGCAGTACTTC CASRFSASGRAHEQYF
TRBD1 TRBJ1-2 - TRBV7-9 TGTGCCAGCAGCCCACTACAGGGGGATGGCTACACCTTC CASSPLQGDGYTF
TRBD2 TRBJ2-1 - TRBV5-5 TGTGCCAGCTCCGGGGGGACTAGCAGAAATGAGCAGTTCTTC CASSGGTSRNEQFF
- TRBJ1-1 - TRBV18 TGTGCCAGCTCACCAACCCAACAGATAATGAACACTGAAGCTTTCTTT CASSPTQQIMNTEAFF
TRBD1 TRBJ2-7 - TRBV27 TGTGCCAGCAGTTTATCGTGGGACAGGGGGTTCTACGAGCAGTACTTC CASSLSWDRGFYEQYF
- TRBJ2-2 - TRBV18 TGTGCCAGCTCACCTGTAGCGAACACCGGGGAGCTGTTTTTT CASSPVANTGELFF
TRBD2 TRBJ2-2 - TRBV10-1 TGCGCCAGCAGTGAGAGTCTAGCGGGAGGCACCGGGGAGCTGTTTTTT CASSESLAGGTGELFF
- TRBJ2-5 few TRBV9 TGTGCCAGCAGCGGTAGCGCCCAAGAGACCCAGTACTTC CASSGSAQETQYF
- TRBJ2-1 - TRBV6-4 TGTGCCAGCAGTGACTCCTCAGGTATGAGGTTCTTC CASSDSSGMRFF
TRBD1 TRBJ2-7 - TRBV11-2 TGTGCCAGCAGCTCGTACAGGGGGCTCTACGAGCAGTACTTC CASSSYRGLYEQYF